This record looks at one T cell receptor (beta chain) sequence and its context. The antigen remains unidentified. The entry originates in a study of shared clonotypes between healthy human individuals. The CDR3 contains 12 residues. V shed 5 bases and J shed 7 bases, with 12 bases lying between them. Germline CDR1 reads SGHTA; CDR2 reads FQGTGA. Some clones are missing from TCRdb's copy, which holds only in-frame ones; the method was immunoSEQ multiplex PCR. The sample carries about 580,000 clones, roughly 98% recorded once. Positive CCR7 selection of CD45RO-negative cells yielded the naive CD8 cells, and terminally differentiated effector memory CD45RA+ cells were excluded. Study-level results: Large depth notwithstanding, sorted-subset sequencing proved incomplete by rarefaction.

The gene calls are TRBV7-3 and TRBJ2-7; the D is unclear. The TCR was taken from a man between 25 and 39 years old in good health. The sample was naive CD8+ T cells sorted from blood. The CDR3 nucleotides are TGTGCCAGCAGCCACAGACCGTGGGAGCAGTACTTC. Translating it yields CASSHRPWEQYF.